The rows below give T cell receptor beta chains drawn from one sample of a study of cytomegalovirus exposure and HLA in healthy donors. Only in-frame clones appear in the TCRdb table, and some are missing; sequencing was by immunoSEQ multiplex PCR. The sample yields around 150,000 clones, roughly 80% seen once. Sequencing input: PBMCs. The receptor set was obtained from a man between 18 and 35 years old in good health and CMV-seropositive. The CDR3 runs from the conserved cysteine through the conserved F or W. Each record gives: D gene, V gene, J gene, clone size, CDR3 protein, CDR3 DNA. D genes are given only for firm matches. A clone size is listed for some rows: how often the clone was seen (once, few, many), or a class if it is expanded.

>NA|TRBV28|TRBJ1-1|few
CASSLVQTCGAFF
TGTGCCAGCAGTTTAGTACAGACATGTGGAGCTTTCTTT
>NA|TRBV2|TRBJ2-1|NA
CASIGSKNNEQFF
TGTGCCAGCATCGGTAGCAAAAACAATGAGCAGTTCTTC
>TRBD1|TRBV28|TRBJ1-1|NA
CAITQTGAPNEAFF
TGTGCCATAACTCAGACAGGGGCCCCCAATGAAGCTTTCTTT
>TRBD1|TRBV27|TRBJ2-3|few
CASRRTGGDTQYF
TGTGCCAGCAGACGGACAGGGGGCGATACGCAGTATTTT
>NA|TRBV2|TRBJ2-5|once
CASSDLLAEGEGKTQYF
TGTGCCAGCAGTGATTTACTCGCGGAGGGGGAGGGGAAGACCCAGTACTTC
>TRBD1|TRBV18|TRBJ1-1|NA
CASSPITGDNTEAFF
TGTGCCAGCTCACCAATAACAGGGGACAACACTGAAGCTTTCTTT
>TRBD1|TRBV2|TRBJ2-6|NA
CASSEPRFSSAGGAWANVLTF
TGTGCCAGCAGTGAACCCCGTTTTTCCTCGGCAGGGGGCGCCTGGGCCAACGTCCTGACTTTC
>TRBD2|TRBV4-1|TRBJ2-3|NA
CASSQGLAGTDTQYF
TGCGCCAGCAGCCAAGGACTAGCGGGGACAGATACGCAGTATTTT
>NA|TRBV7-9|TRBJ2-7|NA
CASSPPVGPSYEQYF
TGTGCCAGCAGCCCTCCGGTGGGGCCCTCCTACGAGCAGTACTTC
>TRBD2|TRBV6-1|TRBJ2-3|NA
CATKGGINADTQYF
TGTGCCACCAAGGGAGGGATTAACGCAGATACGCAGTATTTT
>NA|TRBV25-1|TRBJ2-3|once
CASSTLGLEGDTQYF
TGTGCCAGCAGTACCCTGGGTCTAGAGGGAGATACGCAGTATTTT
>TRBD1|TRBV6-1|TRBJ1-2|few
CASSVTGGVTYGYTF
TGTGCCAGCAGTGTCACAGGGGGCGTCACCTATGGCTACACCTTC
>NA|TRBV7-2|TRBJ2-1|NA
CASRNQRAYNEQFF
TGTGCCAGCAGGAACCAGCGGGCGTACAATGAGCAGTTCTTC
>NA|TRBV19|TRBJ2-7|NA
CASSFGVQTYEQYF
TGTGCCAGTAGTTTCGGGGTCCAAACCTACGAGCAGTACTTC
>NA|TRBV27|TRBJ2-1|few
CASSFGSERNNEQFF
TGTGCCAGCAGTTTCGGCTCCGAGCGGAACAATGAGCAGTTCTTC
>TRBD2|TRBV4-1|TRBJ2-3|NA
CASSQEPGGPRTDTQYF
TGCGCCAGCAGCCAAGAACCGGGAGGGCCTCGCACAGATACGCAGTATTTT
>NA|TRBV7-2|TRBJ2-1|few
CASSRFVDNEQFF
TGTGCCAGCAGCCGTTTCGTCGACAATGAGCAGTTCTTC
>TRBD1|TRBV14|TRBJ1-2|NA
CASSHSQGGYGYTF
TGTGCCAGCAGCCACTCACAGGGGGGCTATGGCTACACCTTC
>NA|TRBV9|TRBJ1-1|NA
CASSVGLNYEAFF
TGTGCCAGCAGCGTAGGGCTGAACTATGAAGCTTTCTTT
>NA|TRBV7-9|TRBJ1-5|NA
CASSSTGLGQPQHF
TGTGCCAGCAGCTCAACAGGGTTAGGACAGCCCCAGCATTTT
>NA|TRBV7-3|TRBJ2-1|few
CASSPSTGRNEQFF
TGTGCCAGCAGCCCCTCGACAGGGAGGAATGAGCAGTTCTTC
>NA|TRBV4-2|TRBJ2-3|NA
CASSQDQDTQYF
TGTGCCAGCAGCCAAGATCAGGATACGCAGTATTTT
>NA|TRBV5-1|TRBJ2-7|NA
CASSLAREADEQYF
TGCGCCAGCAGCTTGGCCCGGGAAGCGGACGAGCAGTACTTC
>TRBD2|TRBV7-2|TRBJ2-7|NA
CASSLRSGLAALREQYF
TGTGCCAGCAGCTTAAGGTCCGGACTAGCGGCGCTACGGGAGCAGTACTTC
>NA|TRBV5-1|TRBJ2-5|NA
CASSLEGKQETQYF
TGCGCCAGCAGCTTGGAGGGGAAGCAAGAGACCCAGTACTTC
>TRBD2|TRBV5-5|TRBJ2-1|few
CASSLPTSGMWNEQFF
TGTGCCAGCAGCTTACCGACTAGCGGGATGTGGAATGAGCAGTTCTTC
>NA|TRBV18|TRBJ1-3|few
CASSPIRTDSGNTIYF
TGTGCCAGCTCACCGATCCGGACAGACTCTGGAAACACCATATATTTT
>NA|TRBV7-3|TRBJ2-5|NA
CASSLTAGRFETQYF
TGTGCCAGCAGCTTAACGGCGGGAAGGTTTGAGACCCAGTACTTC
>TRBD1|TRBV5-1|TRBJ2-7|NA
CASSFRDSPYEQYF
TGCGCCAGCAGCTTCCGGGACAGCCCCTACGAGCAGTACTTC
>NA|TRBV6-5|TRBJ2-7|once
CASAGGRWFHEQYF
TGTGCCAGCGCTGGGGGGAGATGGTTCCACGAGCAGTACTTC
>TRBD2|TRBV28|TRBJ2-7|once
CASSSVAGGPYEQYF
TGTGCCAGCAGTTCGGTGGCGGGAGGACCCTACGAGCAGTACTTC
>NA|TRBV4-1|TRBJ2-7|few
CASSQEDGVVNEQYF
TGCGCCAGCAGCCAAGAAGACGGGGTCGTGAACGAGCAGTACTTC
>TRBD1|TRBV6-6|TRBJ2-2|NA
CASSYSQGASTGELFF
TGTGCCAGCAGTTACTCCCAGGGGGCAAGCACCGGGGAGCTGTTTTTT
>TRBD2|TRBV11-2|TRBJ2-1|NA
CASSQAVAGLRDEQFF
TGTGCCAGCAGCCAGGCGGTAGCGGGCCTAAGGGATGAGCAGTTCTTC
>NA|TRBV7-9|TRBJ2-7|NA
CASSLEVGDEQYF
TGTGCCAGCAGCTTAGAAGTAGGGGACGAGCAGTACTTC
>TRBD2|TRBV28|TRBJ2-3|NA
CASSLFPRLAADTQYF
TGTGCCAGCAGTTTATTTCCAAGACTAGCGGCAGATACGCAGTATTTT
>NA|TRBV6-1|TRBJ2-1|NA
CASTQTGTYNEQFF
TGTGCCAGCACCCAGACAGGGACTTACAATGAGCAGTTCTTC
>NA|TRBV7-9|TRBJ2-5|few
CASSSTGSPWETQYF
TGTGCCAGCAGCTCCACCGGGTCACCATGGGAGACCCAGTACTTC
>NA|TRBV20-1|TRBJ2-1|NA
CSASEVEQFF
TGCAGTGCTTCAGAGGTTGAGCAGTTCTTC
>NA|TRBV7-9|TRBJ2-3|NA
CASSPPRGAGIDTDTQYF
TGTGCCAGCAGCCCGCCGAGAGGGGCGGGGATCGATACAGATACGCAGTATTTT
>NA|TRBV28|TRBJ2-4|NA
CASSLIPDRLSAKNIQYF
TGTGCCAGCAGTTTAATCCCCGACAGGCTATCGGCCAAAAACATTCAGTACTTC
>NA|TRBV19|TRBJ2-3|few
CASSLSGPTQYF
TGTGCCAGTAGTCTTAGTGGTCCGACGCAGTATTTT
>TRBD1|TRBV6-5|TRBJ2-7|NA
CASTQRQGNSYEQYF
TGTGCCAGCACCCAAAGACAGGGGAATTCTTACGAGCAGTACTTC
>TRBD2|TRBV29-1|TRBJ2-5|few
CSVIAGGAQETQYF
TGCAGCGTCATAGCGGGAGGGGCCCAAGAGACCCAGTACTTC
>TRBD2|TRBV7-9|TRBJ2-1|NA
CSSSYLAGDNEQFF
TGTTCCAGCAGCTACTTAGCGGGGGACAATGAGCAGTTCTTC
>TRBD2|TRBV18|TRBJ2-5|NA
CASSPTRGGQETQYF
TGTGCCAGCTCACCAACGAGGGGAGGGCAAGAGACCCAGTACTTC
>TRBD2|TRBV28|TRBJ2-7|NA
CASSSPGTSGSVYEQYF
TGTGCCAGCAGTTCACCCGGGACTAGCGGGAGTGTGTACGAGCAGTACTTC
>TRBD2|TRBV2|TRBJ2-1|NA
CASSVGTSNEQFF
TGTGCCAGCAGTGTCGGGACTAGTAATGAGCAGTTCTTC
>TRBD2|TRBV9|TRBJ2-1|NA
CASSVDTSGRGYNEQFF
TGTGCCAGCAGCGTAGATACTAGCGGGAGGGGTTACAATGAGCAGTTCTTC
>TRBD1|TRBV7-8|TRBJ1-4|NA
CASSPGQGKREKLFF
TGTGCCAGCAGCCCCGGACAGGGGAAGCGCGAAAAACTGTTTTTT
>NA|TRBV2|TRBJ1-4|NA
CASHATATNEKLFF
TGTGCCAGCCATGCGACAGCAACTAATGAAAAACTGTTTTTT